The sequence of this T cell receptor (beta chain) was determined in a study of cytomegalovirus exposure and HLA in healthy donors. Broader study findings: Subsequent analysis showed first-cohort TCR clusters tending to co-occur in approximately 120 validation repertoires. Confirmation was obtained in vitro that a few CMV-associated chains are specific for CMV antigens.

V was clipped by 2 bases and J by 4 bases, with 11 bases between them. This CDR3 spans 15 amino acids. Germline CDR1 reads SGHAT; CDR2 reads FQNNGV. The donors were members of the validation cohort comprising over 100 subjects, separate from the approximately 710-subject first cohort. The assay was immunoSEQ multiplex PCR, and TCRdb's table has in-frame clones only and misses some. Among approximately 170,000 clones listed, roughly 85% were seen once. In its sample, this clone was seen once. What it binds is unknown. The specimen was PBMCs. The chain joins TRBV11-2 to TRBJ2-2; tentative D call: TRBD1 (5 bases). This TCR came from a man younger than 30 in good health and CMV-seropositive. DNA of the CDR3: TGTGCCAGCAGCTTAACAACAGGATCCACCGGGGAGCTGTTTTTT. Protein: CASSLTTGSTGELFF.